This is a list of T cell receptor beta chains from one sample in a study of human T cells and chemical hapten exposure. MiXCR, run by TCRdb on the RACE reads, gives a single entry per CDR3 protein. The sample holds 250,000 or so distinct CDR3 sequences, 7.5% to 8% seen once. The input for sequencing was whole blood, taken in connection with sensitization to the hapten diphenylcyclopropenone (DPC). The receptors were sampled from a man younger than 30 with alopecia areata. Some clones in this sample may be carry-over from other donors' samples. Both conserved end residues are part of each CDR3. The D gene is left open where the match is weak. Size is omitted from some rows. Given values are once, few, many or a class for expanded clones.

>TRBV27|few|.|TRBJ2-7
CASRKGGGRYEQYF
TGTGCCAGCAGAAAAGGGGGGGGACGCTACGAGCAGTACTTC
>TRBV12-3/TRBV12-4|few|.|TRBJ1-4
CASSLRQREKLFF
TGTGCCAGCAGTTTAAGACAGAGAGAAAAACTGTTTTTT
>TRBV2|.|.|TRBJ2-2
CASGEQLANTGELFF
TGTGCCAGCGGGGAACAGCTCGCGAACACCGGGGAGCTGTTTTTT
>TRBV29-1|few|TRBD1|TRBJ2-1
CSTTPGTGFYNEQFF
TGCAGCACAACCCCCGGGACAGGATTCTACAATGAGCAGTTCTTC
>TRBV10-3|many|TRBD1|TRBJ2-1
CAISEGQVPYNEQFF
TGTGCCATCAGTGAAGGACAGGTTCCCTACAATGAGCAGTTCTTC
>TRBV6-5|many|TRBD1|TRBJ1-2
CASRRDRGVYGYTF
TGTGCCAGCCGCCGGGACAGGGGTGTCTATGGCTACACCTTC
>TRBV7-9|.|.|TRBJ2-2
CASSLGGRSTGELFF
TGTGCCAGCAGCTTAGGGGGACGGAGCACCGGGGAGCTGTTTTTT
>TRBV6-2/TRBV6-3|.|.|TRBJ2-3
CASRPDRQLLTDTQYF
TGTGCCAGCAGACCGGACAGACAACTTCTCACAGATACGCAGTATTTT
>TRBV9|.|.|TRBJ1-3
CASSAWSGLNSGNTIYF
TGTGCCAGCAGCGCCTGGTCTGGTCTGAACTCTGGAAACACCATATATTTT
>TRBV7-6|many|.|TRBJ2-1
CASSLVRWGGLSYNEQFF
TGTGCCAGCAGCTTAGTGAGGTGGGGGGGCCTTTCCTACAATGAGCAGTTCTTC
>TRBV7-9|few|.|TRBJ2-1
CASSLAGGGPNNEQFF
TGTGCCAGCAGCTTAGCCGGTGGGGGACCAAACAATGAGCAGTTCTTC